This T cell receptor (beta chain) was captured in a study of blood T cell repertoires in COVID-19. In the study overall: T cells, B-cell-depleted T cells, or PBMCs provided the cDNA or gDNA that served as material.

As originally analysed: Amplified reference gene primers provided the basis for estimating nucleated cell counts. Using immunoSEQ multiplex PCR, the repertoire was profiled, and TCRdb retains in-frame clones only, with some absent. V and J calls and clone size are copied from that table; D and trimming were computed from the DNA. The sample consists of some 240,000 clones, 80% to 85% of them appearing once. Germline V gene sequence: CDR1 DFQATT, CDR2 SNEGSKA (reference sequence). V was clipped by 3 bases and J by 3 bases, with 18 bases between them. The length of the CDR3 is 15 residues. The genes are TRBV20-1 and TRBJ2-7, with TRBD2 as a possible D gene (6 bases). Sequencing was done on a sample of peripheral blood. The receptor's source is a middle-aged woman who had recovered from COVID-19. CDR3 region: CSASWGGAGLYEQYF. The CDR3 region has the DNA TGCAGTGCTAGTTGGGGCGGGGCAGGGCTCTACGAGCAGTACTTC.